The entry below gives a single T cell receptor beta chain sequence along with its context. The TCR beta library used iRepertoire HTBI primers with Arm-PCR amplification of CDR3. In TCRdb, the multiplex PCR reads were re-called with MiXCR into one record per CDR3 protein. Of about 450,000 distinct CDR3 sequences detected, 14% appear once; the ten largest clones hold roughly a sixth. CDR3 size: 14 residues. Looked up from germline, CDR1 is MNHNS and CDR2 is SASEGT. V gave up 5 bases and J gave up 2 bases, with 12 bases separating them. The data stem from a study of regulatory T cells in long-lasting Graves disease. Time point of the sample: newly diagnosed GD, antithyroid drugs for less than 3 months. Construction of the TCR library relied on RNA isolated from PBMCs. This same sample was also part of a study on T cells in Graves' hyperthyroidism and ophthalmopathy. That study adds: The model identified upcoming ophthalmopathy a median approximately six months ahead of onset.

The sequences come from peripheral blood mononuclear cells (PBMCs), collected at new diagnosis, from a patient treated with antithyroid drugs. This sequence originates from a woman in her fifties or sixties with Graves disease. The gene calls are TRBV6-1 and TRBJ2-5, with no clear D. The CDR3 bases are TGTGCCAGCAGTCCCGGCCGGATTCAAGAGACCCAGTACTTC. Its translation is CASSPGRIQETQYF.